This section outlines one TCR beta chain sequence together with its context. Its specificity is unknown. The sample holds other DNA sequences that translate to the same CDR3. The sample originates from a study of cytomegalovirus exposure and HLA in healthy donors. In the study overall: Earlier results showed 90 million to 120 million unique TCR beta sequences derived from about 179 million T cells. Early release data held around 80 million unique TCRs from HLA-typed donors.

General study points: Generally TCR sequences proved uncommon, though certain public TCRs appeared in numerous donors. Sequence variants that were highly shared formed a cluster that was likely a sequencing artifact.

Primers included in the PCR were 60 Vbeta and 13 Jbeta primers. Measured with immunoSEQ multiplex PCR; TCRdb has only the in-frame clones, and not every one. The repertoire includes about 130,000 clones, about 70% of them detected once, and less than 2.5% sits in the top ten. CDR1 and CDR2 from the germline V gene are SNHLY and FYNNEI. The V segment lost 4 bases and the J segment 4 bases; nucleotides outside the gene matches: 8. The CDR3 length is 16 residues. The V and J genes are TRBV2 and TRBJ1-5, with 9 bases identical to TRBD1. This receptor was taken from a woman aged 40 to 49 in good health and CMV-seropositive. Sequenced material: PBMCs. The CDR3 reads CASSGTGGAGNQPQHF. In DNA, the CDR3 is TGTGCCAGCAGTGGAACAGGGGGCGCAGGGAATCAGCCCCAGCATTTT.